This TCR beta chain was captured in a study of blood T cell repertoires in COVID-19. Germline lookup yields CDR1 LGHDT and CDR2 YNNKEL (reference sequence). The V end was cut by 1 base, the J end by 0 bases, with 10 bases between. The CDR3 loop spans 16 amino acids. The method was immunoSEQ multiplex PCR; TCRdb's version includes in-frame clones alone and lacks a portion of them. The data contain a few hundred thousand clones, approximately 87% of them singletons. V is TRBV3-1 (or the pseudogene TRBV3-2) and J is TRBJ1-5; weak D call: TRBD1 (6 bases). Input material: peripheral blood. The clonotype comes from a man between 60 and 70 years old with acute or convalescent COVID-19. CDR3 region: CASSQGGTYSNQPQHF. Written as DNA, the CDR3 is TGTGCCAGCAGCCAAGGGGGGACATATAGCAATCAGCCCCAGCATTTT.